Sequencing of this T cell receptor beta chain was carried out in a study of HIV-infected patients and healthy controls. All unsorted peripheral T cells were captured because whole blood was used without fractionation. About 500 ng RNA was reverse transcribed with alpha and beta constant-region primers. Alpha and beta chain libraries were made separately by chain-specific third strand synthesis with multiplexing indices. Two random hexamers, added before amplification and joined, formed each molecule's 12-nucleotide barcode. TCRdb reanalysed the 5' RACE reads using MiXCR and keeps one entry per CDR3 protein. The sample lists 15,000 to 20,000 distinct CDR3 sequences, around 9.3% occurring once. The CDR3 is made up of 14 amino acids. The junction had 0 bases not matched to a gene; V was cut back by 6 bases and J by 1 base. The V gene's germline CDR1 is MNHNS and CDR2 SASEGT.

Source material: blood. This receptor was taken from an adult in good health. The chain combines TRBV6-1 with TRBJ2-2; 9 nucleotides line up with TRBD1. CDR3 in amino acids: CASRDRGNTGELFF. The CDR3 coding sequence is TGTGCCAGCAGGGACAGGGGGAACACCGGGGAGCTGTTTTTT.